One T cell receptor (beta chain) is described in this entry. This specimen comes from a study of blood T cell repertoires in COVID-19. Whole-study context: Samples of COVID-19 (acute and convalescent) were obtained from the United States, Italy and Spain. T cells, B-cell-depleted T cells, or PBMCs supplied cDNA or gDNA.

Losses at the gene ends were 1 base for V and 8 bases for J; bases not matched to a gene: 4. The V gene's germline CDR1 is MNHEY and CDR2 SMNVEV (reference sequence). The CDR3 is made up of 15 amino acids. TCRdb's table, derived via immunoSEQ multiplex PCR, lists solely in-frame clones and lacks some. Counted here are roughly 260,000 clones, 70% to 90% occurring once; the ten biggest clones make up approximately 2.2%. The source of this sequence is a woman between 35 and 50 years old who had recovered from COVID-19. The sequenced material came from peripheral blood. This chain links TRBV27 with TRBJ1-4, with 10 bases aligning to TRBD1. The CDR3 region has the DNA TGTGCCAGCAGTTTATTTGGGACAGGGGACGAAAAACTGTTTTTT. It yields the protein CASSLFGTGDEKLFF.